These 30 T cell receptor beta chains share one sample of origin, sequenced in a study of blood T cell repertoires in COVID-19. Profiling relied on immunoSEQ multiplex PCR, and the TCRdb table lists in-frame clones only, not all of them. The data contain approximately 200,000 clones, about 81% of them singletons. The source material was peripheral blood. These receptors were collected from an elderly woman with COVID-19, enrolled during active disease.

This clone is a singleton in its sample. The chain combines TRBV6-6 with TRBJ1-5; 9 bases align to TRBD1. Germline values: CDR1 MNHNY, CDR2 SVGAGI (reference sequence). The CDR3 is made up of 15 amino acids. The V and J ends lost 6 bases and 6 bases, in that order; junction bases with no gene match: 9. CDR3 region: CASSMTGQGGQPQHF. CDR3 bases: TGTGCCAGCAGCATGACGGGACAGGGTGGTCAGCCCCAGCATTTT.

This clone was seen only once. V and J are TRBV11-2 and TRBJ1-2, with 8 bases fitting TRBD1. Germline loops: CDR1 SGHAT, CDR2 FQNNGV. J was trimmed by 8 bases and V by 4 bases; bases with no gene match: 15. CDR3 length equals 16 residues. The CDR3 reads CASSSVRQGPWAGYTF. The CDR3 nucleotides are TGTGCCAGCAGCTCAGTCCGACAGGGGCCATGGGCAGGCTACACCTTC.

This clone was detected once. This chain joins TRBV4-2 and TRBJ2-5; 9 bases align to TRBD2. V lost 0 bases to trimming and J lost 1 base; unmatched junction nucleotides: 6. The CDR3 runs to 17 residues. Germline V gives CDR1 LGHNA, CDR2 YNFKEQ. The CDR3 sequence is CASSQDVAGGFQETQYF. The CDR3 region has the DNA TGTGCCAGCAGCCAAGATGTCGCGGGAGGGTTCCAAGAGACCCAGTACTTC.

V and J are TRBV7-2 and TRBJ2-1; no clear D. Germline CDR1 is SGHTA and CDR2 is FQGNSA. This CDR3 comprises 13 residues. Trimming took 5 bases from V and 9 from J, leaving 14 bases between them. The CDR3 DNA reads as TGTGCCAGCAGCCCGACAAGGCTCGCTGAGCAGTTCTTC. Its protein is CASSPTRLAEQFF.

The CDR3 loop is CASSVRGGYTEAFF. Here the CDR3 DNA reads TGCGCCAGCAGTGTTAGGGGAGGGTACACTGAAGCTTTCTTT. V usage is TRBV10-2 and J usage is TRBJ1-1, with D possibly TRBD1 on 5 matching bases. Germline V CDR1 and CDR2: WSHSY, SAAADI. The V and J ends lost 4 bases and 3 bases respectively, with 12 bases between them. This CDR3 is built from 14 residues.

The CDR3 DNA reads TGTGCCAGCAGGGTCGGGACAGGGTATGGCTACACCTTC. Encoded protein: CASRVGTGYGYTF. The chain recombines TRBV7-2 with TRBJ1-2, with 9 bases matching TRBD1. Germline V gene lookup returns CDR1 SGHTA and CDR2 FQGNSA. With 6 bases clipped from V and 5 bases from J, the junction kept 4 bases outside the gene matches. The CDR3 covers 13 residues. The full variable domain, rest sourced from reference TRBV7-2 and TRBJ1-2, is GAGVSQSPSNKVTEKGKDVELRCDPISGHTALYWYRQSLGQGLEFLIYFQGNSAPDKSGLPSDRFSAERTGGSVSTLTIQRTQQEDSAVYLCASRVGTGYGYTFGSGTRLTVV.

The chain carries TRBV7-9 and TRBJ2-1, with D uncertain. The CDR3 is 16 amino acids. The V end was cut by 2 bases, the J end by 0 bases, with 11 bases between. Germline lookup yields CDR1 SEHNR and CDR2 FQNEAQ (reference sequence). The CDR3 is CASSLSSSSSYNEQFF. In nucleotides, the CDR3 is TGTGCCAGCAGCTTATCGAGTTCTAGCTCCTACAATGAGCAGTTCTTC. Supplemented by reference TRBV7-9 and TRBJ2-1, the full variable domain reads DTGVSQNPRHKITKRGQNVTFRCDPISEHNRLYWYRQTLGQGPEFLTYFQNEAQLEKSRLLSDRFSAERPKGSFSTLEIQRTEQGDSAMYLCASSLSSSSSYNEQFFGPGTRLTVL.

The chain employs TRBV9 and TRBJ1-2, with 7 bases fitting TRBD1. Germline CDR1 and CDR2: SGDLS and YYNGEE. This CDR3 spans 14 amino acids. With V trimmed by 4 bases and J by 8 bases, 11 bases remained unmatched. CDR3 DNA: TGTGCCAGCAGCCTCCTGACAGGGCGGCGCGGCTACACCTTC. Translating gives CASSLLTGRRGYTF.

The chain joins TRBV28 to TRBJ2-7; 8 nucleotides line up with TRBD2. The CDR3 is 15 amino acids. The germline V gene has CDR1 MDHEN and CDR2 SYDVKM. The V and J ends lost 4 bases and 4 bases, in that order; junction bases with no gene match: 9. The CDR3 loop is CASSSGGVSRYEQYF. In DNA form, the CDR3 reads TGTGCCAGCAGTTCCGGGGGGGTTAGCAGGTACGAGCAGTACTTC.

The chain couples TRBV28 to TRBJ2-7; D might be TRBD2 (5 bases). Trimming took off 5 bases at V and 0 bases at J, with 11 bases between the two ends. The CDR3 has 14 amino acids. From germline, CDR1 is MDHEN and CDR2 SYDVKM. CDR3 residues: CASSRGGVSYEQYF. DNA for the CDR3: TGTGCCAGCAGTAGAGGAGGTGTCTCCTACGAGCAGTACTTC.

This clone was counted once. The V and J genes are TRBV2 and TRBJ2-7; TRBD2 matches 11 bases. The CDR3 is 15 amino acids. Germline assignment: CDR1 SNHLY and CDR2 FYNNEI. Losses at the gene ends were 4 bases for V and 7 bases for J; bases not matched to a gene: 9. CDR3 loop: CASSGPSGGPREQYF. CDR3 DNA: TGTGCCAGCAGTGGGCCTAGCGGGGGGCCGCGGGAGCAGTACTTC.

This clone was seen just once. The J gene is TRBJ2-2, the V gene TRBV6-4; D call uncertain. Germline-derived CDR1 and CDR2 are MRHNA and SNTAGT. The CDR3 has 13 amino acids. Trimming took 4 bases from V and 7 from J, leaving 10 bases between them. Here the CDR3 DNA reads TGTGCCAGCAGTGGAGAGTCATACGGGGAGCTGTTTTTT. As protein: CASSGESYGELFF.

This chain connects TRBV29-1 to TRBJ2-7, with D possibly TRBD2 on 6 matching bases. The CDR3 sequence is 12 residues long. Germline CDR1 reads SQVTM; CDR2 reads ANQGSEA. The germline V and J ends were trimmed by 5 bases and 2 bases, with 10 bases remaining between them. The CDR3 sequence is CSVRESTYEQYF. The CDR3 nucleotides are TGCAGCGTTCGGGAGAGTACCTACGAGCAGTACTTC.

The V and J genes are TRBV2 and TRBJ2-7; 8 bases agree with TRBD2. The trim removed 4 bases at V and 3 bases at J, leaving 2 bases unmatched. This CDR3 is built from 13 residues. The germline gives CDR1 SNHLY, CDR2 FYNNEI. CDR3 bases: TGTGCCAGCAGTGGGCTAGCGGGCTACGAGCAGTACTTC. This translates into CASSGLAGYEQYF. The whole variable domain, remainder taken from reference TRBV2 and TRBJ2-7, is EPEVTQTPSHQVTQMGQEVILRCVPISNHLYFYWYRQILGQKVEFLVSFYNNEISEKSEIFDDQFSVERPDGSNFTLKIRSTKLEDSAMYFCASSGLAGYEQYFGPGTRLTVT.

The DNA of the CDR3 is TGTGCCAGCAGTTCGTTCCCATACAGCCACCAGACCCAGTACTTC. This sequence encodes CASSSFPYSHQTQYF. The gene calls are TRBV27 and TRBJ2-5, with unresolved D. V was trimmed by 4 bases and J by 6 bases, leaving 18 bases between them. CDR1 and CDR2 from the germline V gene are MNHEY and SMNVEV (reference sequence). This CDR3 is built from 15 residues.

The chain is built from TRBV5-3 and TRBJ2-7, with D possibly being TRBD1 (5 bases). Being an ORF, TRBV5-3 has a function that is uncertain. The CDR3 runs 14 residues. V was clipped by 4 bases and J by 2 bases, with 13 bases between them. For the CDR3, the DNA is TGTGCCAGAAGCCCTGGACAAATCCCCTACGAGCAGTACTTC. Translation gives CARSPGQIPYEQYF.

The genes are TRBV2 and TRBJ2-1; TRBD2 is a possible D gene (6 bases). Germline values: CDR1 SNHLY, CDR2 FYNNEI. The CDR3 has 15 residues. V gave up 5 bases and J gave up 4 bases, with 15 bases separating them. The CDR3 reads CASSQLAGVYNEQFF. CDR3 DNA sequence: TGTGCCAGCAGTCAACTAGCCGGGGTTTACAATGAGCAGTTCTTC.

V usage is TRBV10-3 and J usage is TRBJ2-2; D unresolved. Trimming took off 4 bases at V and 5 bases at J, with 11 bases between the two ends. Germline CDR1 and CDR2: ENHRY and SYGVKD. The CDR3 is 14 residues long. This CDR3 is CAISGAVGTGELFF. The CDR3 nucleotides read TGTGCCATCAGTGGGGCCGTTGGGACCGGGGAGCTGTTTTTT.

The chain combines TRBV25-1 with TRBJ1-4; 8 bases are shared with TRBD1. The junction had 4 bases not matched to a gene; V was cut back by 5 bases and J by 5 bases. The germline gives CDR1 MGHDK, CDR2 SYGVNS. The CDR3 loop spans 14 amino acids. This CDR3 reads CASSSRQGNEKLFF. CDR3 DNA sequence: TGTGCCAGCAGTTCTCGACAGGGGAATGAAAAACTGTTTTTT.

The rearrangement uses TRBV5-1 and TRBJ2-2; D is unclear. V was trimmed by 5 bases and J by 4 bases, leaving 15 bases between them. Germline loops: CDR1 SGHRS, CDR2 YFSETQ. The CDR3 contains 15 residues. The CDR3 spells CASSPAGGRTGELFF. DNA of the CDR3: TGCGCCAGCAGTCCGGCAGGTGGGCGCACCGGGGAGCTGTTTTTT.

This clone occurred once. V gene TRBV3-1 (or the pseudogene TRBV3-2) combines with J gene TRBJ2-1; D is uncertain. Looked up from germline, CDR1 is LGHDT and CDR2 is YNNKEL (reference sequence). V lost 1 base and J lost 3, with 10 bases in between. This CDR3 region has 15 residues. This CDR3 reads CASSQAATLYNEQFF. CDR3 sequence (DNA): TGTGCCAGCAGCCAAGCAGCGACCCTCTACAATGAGCAGTTCTTC.

The V call is TRBV19, the J call TRBJ2-7, with 7 bases fitting TRBD2. Germline trimming cut 3 bases from V and 5 bases from J; bases unmatched to any gene: 7. This CDR3 region has 14 residues. Per the germline V gene, CDR1 is LNHDA and CDR2 is SQIVND (reference sequence). The CDR3 sequence is CASSIRTRWDEQYF. Written as DNA, the CDR3 is TGTGCCAGTAGTATCCGGACTAGATGGGACGAGCAGTACTTC.

The chain combines TRBV2 with TRBJ1-1; 7 bases match TRBD1. Germline CDR1 reads SNHLY; CDR2 reads FYNNEI. This CDR3 has 13 amino acids. Trimming at V came to 9 bases and at J to 3 bases, leaving 7 bases not matched to a gene. The DNA for the CDR3 is TGTGCCAGTGGAAACAGGGGCCACACTGAAGCTTTCTTT. Its protein product is CASGNRGHTEAFF. The entire variable domain, with the rest obtained from reference TRBV2 and TRBJ1-1, is as follows: EPEVTQTPSHQVTQMGQEVILRCVPISNHLYFYWYRQILGQKVEFLVSFYNNEISEKSEIFDDQFSVERPDGSNFTLKIRSTKLEDSAMYFCASGNRGHTEAFFGQGTRLTVV.

J is TRBJ2-5 and V is TRBV19; a possible D gene is TRBD2 (5 bases). The CDR3 runs to 16 residues. CDR1 and CDR2 from the germline V gene are LNHDA and SQIVND (reference sequence). The V end lost 4 bases, the J end lost 3 bases, and 18 bases lay between the germline ends. The CDR3 spells CASSRLRGGEKETQYF. Written as DNA, the CDR3 is TGTGCCAGTAGTAGACTCCGGGGTGGGGAAAAAGAGACCCAGTACTTC.

The chain has TRBV18 and TRBJ1-6, with D maybe TRBD1 (6 bases). The V and J ends lost 1 base and 5 bases respectively, with 9 bases between them. Germline V lookup: CDR1 KGHSH, CDR2 LQKENI. The CDR3 contains 15 residues. Here the CDR3 reads CASSPRTADNSPLHF. The CDR3 DNA reads TGTGCCAGCTCACCACGGACAGCCGATAATTCACCCCTCCACTTT.

This clone was observed once. V usage is TRBV9 and J usage is TRBJ2-7; TRBD2 is a possible D gene (6 bases). With 7 bases removed from V and 2 bases from J, the gap between germline ends came to 16 bases. Per germline, CDR1 SGDLS and CDR2 YYNGEE. The CDR3 totals 14 residues. CDR3 sequence reads: CASSTRPGAYEQYF. Written as DNA, the CDR3 is TGTGCCAGCTCCACAAGGCCGGGGGCCTACGAGCAGTACTTC. The full variable domain, in which reference TRBV9 and TRBJ2-7 provide the parts outside the CDR3, is DSGVTQTPKHLITATGQRVTLRCSPRSGDLSVYWYQQSLDQGLQFLIQYYNGEERAKGNILERFSAQQFPDLHSELNLSSLELGDSALYFCASSTRPGAYEQYFGPGTRLTVT.

The chain has TRBV5-1 and TRBJ2-3; 15 positions match TRBD2. J was trimmed by 5 bases and V by 4 bases; bases with no gene match: 11. The V gene's germline CDR1 is SGHRS and CDR2 YFSETQ. The CDR3 has 18 residues. The CDR3 loop reads CASSQGLAGGLEGDTQYF. In DNA, the CDR3 is TGCGCCAGCAGCCAGGGACTAGCGGGGGGCTTAGAGGGAGATACGCAGTATTTT.

The V and J genes are TRBV6-6 and TRBJ1-1, with unresolved D. CDR1 and CDR2 (germline): MNHNY, SVGAGI (reference sequence). The CDR3 covers 13 residues. V lost 2 bases and J lost 5, with 9 bases in between. CDR3 loop: CASSYSQVTEAFF. CDR3 coding DNA: TGTGCCAGCAGTTACAGCCAGGTGACTGAAGCTTTCTTT.

V gene TRBV3-1 (or the pseudogene TRBV3-2) combines with J gene TRBJ2-1, with D possibly TRBD2 on 5 matching bases. V lost 0 bases and J lost 6, with 18 bases in between. Per germline, CDR1 LGHDT and CDR2 YNNKEL (reference sequence). CDR3 length: 17 residues. This CDR3 is CASSQEASHTTTNEQFF. The CDR3, as DNA: TGTGCCAGCAGCCAAGAGGCTAGCCACACCACAACCAATGAGCAGTTCTTC.

The chain couples TRBV6-5 to TRBJ2-1, with TRBD1 matching 12 bases. CDR1 and CDR2 from the germline V gene are MNHEY and SVGAGI. The CDR3 runs to 13 residues. The V gene end was trimmed by 11 bases and the J gene end by 9 bases; junction bases not matched to a gene: 8. CDR3 residues: CAGRDRGLGEQFF. As DNA, the CDR3 is TGTGCCGGAAGGGACAGGGGGCTCGGTGAGCAGTTCTTC.